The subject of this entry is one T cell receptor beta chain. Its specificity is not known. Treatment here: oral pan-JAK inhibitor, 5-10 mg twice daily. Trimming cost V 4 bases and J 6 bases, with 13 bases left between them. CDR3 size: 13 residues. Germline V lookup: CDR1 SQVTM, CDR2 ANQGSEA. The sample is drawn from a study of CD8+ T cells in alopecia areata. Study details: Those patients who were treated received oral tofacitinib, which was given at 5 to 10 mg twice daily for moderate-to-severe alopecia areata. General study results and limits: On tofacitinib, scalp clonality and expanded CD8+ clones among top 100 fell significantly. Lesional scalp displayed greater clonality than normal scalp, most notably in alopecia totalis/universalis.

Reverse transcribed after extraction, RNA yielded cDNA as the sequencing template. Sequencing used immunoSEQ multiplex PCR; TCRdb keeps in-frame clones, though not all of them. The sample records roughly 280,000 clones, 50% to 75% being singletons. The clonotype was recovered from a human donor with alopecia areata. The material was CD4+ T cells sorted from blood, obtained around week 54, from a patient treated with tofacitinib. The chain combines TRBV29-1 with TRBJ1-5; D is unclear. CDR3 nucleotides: TGCAGCGTTGGTCAGGCGTACGGTCAGCCCCAGCATTTT. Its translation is CSVGQAYGQPQHF.